This T cell receptor (beta chain) comes out of a study of blood T cell repertoires in COVID-19. About the study: The United States, Italy and Spain were the sources of the acute and convalescent COVID-19 samples. The cDNA or gDNA used as material had been derived from T cells, B-cell-depleted T cells, or PBMCs.

Seattle enrolled patients during active infection and tracked them longitudinally. The CDR3 runs to 13 residues. V was pared by 5 bases and J by 9 bases, with 14 bases between. Germline CDR1 is GTSNPN and CDR2 is SVGIG (reference sequence). As originally analysed: Scientists estimated how many nucleated cells there were by amplifying reference gene primers. TCRdb's copy holds only in-frame clones and misses some; the assay was immunoSEQ multiplex PCR. D and trimming come from the DNA, and the V and J calls and clone size come from that table. The repertoire holds around 300,000 clones, with 90% to 95% as singletons.

This TCR was recovered from a woman in her 30s with COVID-19, enrolled during active disease. The sample taken for sequencing was peripheral blood. The rearrangement uses TRBV30 and TRBJ1-6; D is possibly TRBD1 (6 bases). The CDR3 nucleotides read TGTGCCTGGGGGGGGCTCTTTGGTTCACCCCTCCACTTT. Amino acid sequence: CAWGGLFGSPLHF.